Following are 5 T cell receptor beta chains from one sample sequenced in a study of cytomegalovirus exposure and HLA in healthy donors. Researchers ran the PCR with 60 Vbeta and 13 Jbeta primers. This table comes from immunoSEQ multiplex PCR, and its TCRdb copy is limited to in-frame clones, with some not included. This sample yields some 160,000 clones, of which around 77% are seen a single time; 1.5% to 2% belongs to the top ten. Input material: PBMCs. Every receptor here comes from a woman aged 25 to 45 in good health and CMV-seronegative.

This chain joins TRBV15 and TRBJ1-2; D might be TRBD1 (5 bases). The CDR3 has 14 residues. V lost 0 bases and J 10 bases, leaving 15 bases between the germline ends. Germline loops: CDR1 LNHNV, CDR2 YYDKDF (reference sequence). The CDR3 protein is CATSRDGQGPDYTF. The CDR3 nucleotides are TGTGCCACCAGCAGAGATGGGCAGGGTCCTGACTACACCTTC. The entire variable domain, with the rest obtained from reference TRBV15 and TRBJ1-2, is as follows: DAMVIQNPRYQVTQFGKPVTLSCSQTLNHNVMYWYQQKSSQAPKLLFHYYDKDFNNEADTPDNFQSRRPNTSFCFLDIRSPGLGDTAMYLCATSRDGQGPDYTFGSGTRLTVV.

The chain couples TRBV6-6 to TRBJ2-5, with D maybe TRBD1 (7 bases). This CDR3 is built from 14 residues. CDR1 is MNHNY, CDR2 SVGAGI, per germline (reference sequence). Trimming stripped 0 bases from V and 5 bases from J, with 10 bases between. The CDR3, as DNA: TGTGCCAGCAGTTACTCGACAGGGAGGGAGACCCAGTACTTC. Translation gives CASSYSTGRETQYF.

This clone was found a few times. This chain uses TRBV4-1 with TRBJ2-1; the match to TRBD2 covers 13 bases. CDR3 length: 19 amino acids. V shed 2 bases and J 1 base; nucleotides not matched to a gene: 8. Germline V gene data show CDR1 as MGHRA and CDR2 as YSYEKL. The CDR3 DNA is TGCGCCAGCAGCCAATCTGGACTAGCGGGAGTTAGATCCTACAATGAGCAGTTCTTC. It encodes CASSQSGLAGVRSYNEQFF.

The V gene is TRBV7-9, the J gene TRBJ2-3, with 9 bases identical to TRBD2. The CDR3 is 16 amino acids. Germline CDR1 SEHNR, CDR2 FQNEAQ (reference sequence). Trimming took 5 bases from V and 2 from J; bases not matched to a gene: 8. CDR3: CASSPAAGGVTDTQYF. The CDR3 nucleotides are TGTGCCAGCAGCCCAGCAGCGGGAGGAGTCACAGATACGCAGTATTTT.

The V call is TRBV9, the J call TRBJ2-3, with D possibly being TRBD1 (6 bases). The CDR3 totals 16 residues. The germline V gene encodes CDR1 SGDLS and CDR2 YYNGEE. The germline V and J ends were trimmed by 1 base and 1 base, with 13 bases remaining between them. The CDR3 bases are TGTGCCAGCAGCGTACCCGTCCCAGGGGGCACAGATACGCAGTATTTT. It translates to CASSVPVPGGTDTQYF.